The rows below give T cell receptor beta chains drawn from one sample of a study of beta chain features in type 1 diabetes. Libraries were prepared by immunoSEQ multiplex PCR; TCRdb keeps only in-frame clonotypes and omits some of them. The data contain roughly 250,000 clones, around 21% of them singletons. Sequences were obtained from naive CD4+ T cells from blood. The receptors originated from a woman aged 40 to 49 with type 1 diabetes. Each CDR3 is given with its conserved first and last residue.

v_gene	j_gene	CDR3aa
TRBV18	TRBJ2-4	CASSPSLLAKNIQYF
TRBV2	TRBJ1-1	CASSVVGTVNTEAFF
TRBV25-1	TRBJ1-2	CASSSQGRRNGYTF
TRBV30	TRBJ2-7	CAWSDYYEQYF
TRBV28	TRBJ2-3	CASSLDSGGQGTDTQYF
TRBV19	TRBJ1-5	CASTVGGRLNQPQHF
TRBV4-1	TRBJ1-6	CASSQGYQGIGSPLHF
TRBV11-3	TRBJ2-6	CASSPSGAPGANVLTF
TRBV28	TRBJ1-1	CASTQLPTGPGEAFF
TRBV2	TRBJ2-2	CASSALERSGELFF
TRBV28	TRBJ2-7	CASRRLTSGPYEQYF
TRBV5-6	TRBJ2-7	CASSKHYEQYF
TRBV5-4	TRBJ2-1	CASSPTSARSYNEQFF
TRBV28	TRBJ2-7	CASSETGGAGYEQYF
TRBV7-2	TRBJ2-2	CASSLIAKNTGELFF
TRBV7-9	TRBJ1-5	CASSQSSRSDQPQHF
TRBV28	TRBJ2-7	CASSTSGSQNEQYF
TRBV29-1	TRBJ2-1	CSAETGSSGVYNEQFF
TRBV9	TRBJ2-2	CASSLEGQGTGELFF
TRBV28	TRBJ2-7	CASTYRGKEQYF
TRBV20-1	TRBJ1-2	CSARDDSLYTF
TRBV5-1	TRBJ2-5	CASRGEETQYF
TRBV27	TRBJ2-7	CASSSGHHYEQYF
TRBV5-1	TRBJ2-7	CASAVGAGNSYEQYF
TRBV15	TRBJ1-2	CATSRDSGPYGYTF
TRBV30	TRBJ1-2	CAWSVRRGLAGYTF
TRBV18	TRBJ2-1	CASSPNRASPGEQFF
TRBV5-1	TRBJ2-5	CASSTLVGSQETQYF
TRBV18	TRBJ1-2	CASSGGEDYGYTF
TRBV5-1	TRBJ2-5	CASSFGGEETQYF
TRBV4-1	TRBJ2-5	CASSQALPGETQYF
TRBV5-1	TRBJ2-3	CASSFQTSTDTQYF
TRBV27	TRBJ2-7	CASSLRRGSYEQYF
TRBV7-9	TRBJ2-1	CASSLRRSEQFF
TRBV7-2	TRBJ2-3	CASSLGLPTDTQYF
TRBV18	TRBJ2-2	CASSPLPSNTGELFF
TRBV7-9	TRBJ2-2	CASRDSQTTGELFF
TRBV18	TRBJ1-2	CASSPQGNNGYTF
TRBV5-1	TRBJ2-5	CASRLSTPQETQYF
TRBV7-3	TRBJ1-1	CASRWGSGGVNEAFF
TRBV5-1	TRBJ2-3	CASSLGQDWDTQYF
TRBV30	TRBJ2-5	CAWSRRGGETQYF
TRBV30	TRBJ1-1	CACPQAPSATEAFF
TRBV9	TRBJ2-7	CASGKGTFGEQYF
TRBV29-1	TRBJ2-3	CSVRRGTDTQYF
TRBV29-1	TRBJ1-4	CSVEDLGREKLFF
TRBV6-5	TRBJ1-2	CASSLQGPSHGYTF
TRBV7-9	TRBJ2-3	CASSLGDLFTDTQYF
TRBV6-5	TRBJ1-1	CASRESAGTEAFF
TRBV7-9	TRBJ2-3	CASSLGQGISTDTQYF